The 3 T cell receptor beta chains given below trace back to one sample, sequenced in a study of cytomegalovirus exposure and HLA in healthy donors. Repertoires were generated with immunoSEQ multiplex PCR, while TCRdb's copy carries only in-frame clones and drops some. The sample lists 95,000 to 150,000 clones; about 88% were seen once. Material for sequencing was PBMCs. The receptors stem from a woman between 18 and 30 years old in good health and CMV-seronegative.

The J gene is TRBJ2-3, the V gene TRBV5-1; D gene uncertain. Deletions cut 0 bases from V and 7 bases from J, with 12 bases between. Germline V gene sequence: CDR1 SGHRS, CDR2 YFSETQ. CDR3 length equals 14 residues. CDR3 DNA sequence: TGCGCCAGCAGCTTGGGGCGGCCCGGGTATACGCAGTATTTT. Residues: CASSLGRPGYTQYF.

Here the CDR3 reads CASERGQLADTQYF. The CDR3 coding sequence is TGTGCCAGCGAGAGGGGACAGCTCGCAGATACGCAGTATTTT. The rearrangement joins TRBV7-2 to TRBJ2-3; 7 bases match TRBD1. V gave up 8 bases and J gave up 4 bases; unmatched junction bases: 9. This CDR3 comprises 14 residues. Germline CDR1 and CDR2: SGHTA and FQGNSA.

The rearrangement uses TRBV4-3 and TRBJ1-4; TRBD1 matches 11 bases. CDR1 LGHNA and CDR2 YSLEER come from the germline V gene. CDR3 length: 16 residues. Trimming at V came to 1 base and at J to 6 bases, leaving 4 bases not matched to a gene. CDR3 region: CASSQVWDRGDEKLFF. The CDR3, as DNA: TGCGCCAGCAGCCAAGTGTGGGACAGGGGGGATGAAAAACTGTTTTTT.